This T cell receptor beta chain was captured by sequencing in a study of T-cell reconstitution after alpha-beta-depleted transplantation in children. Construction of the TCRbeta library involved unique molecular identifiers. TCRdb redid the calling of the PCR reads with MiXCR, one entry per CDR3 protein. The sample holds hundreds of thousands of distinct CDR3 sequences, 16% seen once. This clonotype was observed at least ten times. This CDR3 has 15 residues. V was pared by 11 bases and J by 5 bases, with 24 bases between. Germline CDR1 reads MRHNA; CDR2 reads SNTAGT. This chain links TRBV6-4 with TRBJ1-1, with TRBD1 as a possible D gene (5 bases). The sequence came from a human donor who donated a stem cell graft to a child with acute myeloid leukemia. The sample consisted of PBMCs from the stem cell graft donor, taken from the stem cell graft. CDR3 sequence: CAAPLTGRGDTEAFF. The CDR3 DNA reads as TGTGCCGCCCCCCTAACGGGAAGAGGGGATACTGAAGCTTTCTTT.